This paragraph covers one T cell receptor (beta chain) sequence. The antigen remains unidentified. These data come from a study of CD8+CD57+ T cells in acquired aplastic anemia. Overall study context: Yields of DNA that came from sorted CD4+ and CD8+ cells averaged 3.2 ug. The average read count for CD4+ cells in healthy donors was around 10 million.

General study points: Roughly 31 CD8+ CDR3 sequences occurred in both the patients and the controls.

CDR3 and TCR beta VDJ profiling relied on a genomic DNA template. MiXCR, applied by TCRdb to the reads, yields one record per CDR3 protein. The data hold 33,000 or so distinct CDR3 sequences, with more than 65% observed a single time. The CDR3 is made up of 14 amino acids. In germline, CDR1 is LNHDA, CDR2 SQIVND (reference sequence). V lost 8 bases to trimming and J lost 3 bases, with 16 bases between them. Sequenced input: sorted CD4+, CD8+, or CD8+CD57+ T cells (not recorded which) from PBMCs. This clonotype originated in a human donor in good health, serving as a control. The chain couples TRBV19 to TRBJ1-2; TRBD1 is a possible D gene (5 bases). The CDR3 DNA is TGTGCCAGTGGGGTGGGGGACGGCCACTATGGCTACACCTTC. Its translation: CASGVGDGHYGYTF.